The T cell receptor (beta chain) under discussion was sequenced for a study of response to subunit inactivated influenza vaccine. A remark on this clonotype: What it recognizes is unknown.

Findings and limits, study-wide: Authors suggested seasonal influenza vaccinations each recruit few new T cells.

TCRdb reanalysed the RT-PCR reads using MiXCR and keeps one entry per CDR3 protein. The sample gives about 830,000 distinct CDR3 sequences, roughly 20% of which show up once; roughly a tenth is in the top ten. Trimming left V 5 bases short and J 0 bases short, with 26 bases between. Germline lookup yields CDR1 MNHNS and CDR2 SASEGT. The CDR3 loop spans 19 amino acids. The sequence came from a man between 45 and 60 years old who received an inactivated influenza vaccine. The J gene is TRBJ2-7, the V gene TRBV6-1; no clear D. The sequenced sample was PBMCs from blood, obtained roughly 5 days after vaccination. The CDR3 nucleotides read TGTGCCAGCAGTCCCATAGAATCCACCCGTTGGTATCGCTCCTACGAGCAGTACTTC. Its translation is CASSPIESTRWYRSYEQYF.